The 4 T cell receptor beta chains listed next were all sequenced from one sample in a study of OX40 agonist ivuxolimab in advanced cancers. Only in-frame clones appear in the TCRdb table, and some are missing; sequencing was by immunoSEQ multiplex PCR. In the table there are tens of thousands of clones, approximately 86% of which are singletons. The starting material was CD4+ or CD8+ T cells sorted from blood, obtained in a trial of the OX40 agonist ivuxolimab. The source is an adult with an advanced solid tumor such as melanoma, head and neck, liver or kidney cancer.

V and J are TRBV25-1 and TRBJ2-1; 12 bases match TRBD2. CDR3 length: 17 amino acids. V was clipped by 10 bases and J by 0 bases; unmatched bases: 10. Per the germline V gene, CDR1 is MGHDK and CDR2 is SYGVNS. CDR3 residues: CATATSGGRSSYNEQFF. The CDR3 DNA is TGTGCCACTGCGACTAGCGGGGGCCGTAGCTCCTACAATGAGCAGTTCTTC.

The chain combines TRBV18 with TRBJ2-4; the D gene could be TRBD1 or TRBD2 (5 bases each). The CDR3 is made up of 16 amino acids. Trimming stripped 0 bases from V and 0 bases from J, with 9 bases between. From germline, CDR1 is KGHSH and CDR2 LQKENI. The CDR3 DNA reads as TGTGCCAGCTCACCACCGGCCGGGACAGCCAAAAACATTCAGTACTTC. It specifies CASSPPAGTAKNIQYF.

The CDR3 loop is CASSRPNEALKEKLFF. The CDR3 region has the DNA TGTGCCAGCAGCAGACCGAACGAGGCTTTGAAGGAAAAACTGTTTTTT. V gene TRBV5-5 combines with J gene TRBJ1-4, with D unclear. Germline values: CDR1 SGHKS, CDR2 YYEKEE (reference sequence). The CDR3 runs 16 residues. Trimming pared 4 bases from V and 8 bases from J, leaving 21 bases between.

This sequence joins TRBV5-4 and TRBJ2-3; 12 bases are shared with TRBD2. J lost 5 bases, V lost 4 bases, and 5 bases had no gene match. This CDR3 contains 15 residues. The V gene's germline CDR1 is SGHNT and CDR2 YYREEE (reference sequence). CDR3 in DNA: TGTGCCAGCAGCGTGGGACTAGCGGGTATAGATACGCAGTATTTT. Its translation: CASSVGLAGIDTQYF.